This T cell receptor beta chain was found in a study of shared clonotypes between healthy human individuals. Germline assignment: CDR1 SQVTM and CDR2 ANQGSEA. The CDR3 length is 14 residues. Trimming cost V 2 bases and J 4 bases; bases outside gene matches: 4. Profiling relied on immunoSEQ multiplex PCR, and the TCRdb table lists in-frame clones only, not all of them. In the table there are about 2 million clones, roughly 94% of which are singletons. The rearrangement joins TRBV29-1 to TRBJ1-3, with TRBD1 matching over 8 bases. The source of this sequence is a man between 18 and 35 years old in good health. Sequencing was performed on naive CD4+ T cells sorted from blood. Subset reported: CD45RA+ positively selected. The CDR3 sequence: CSVETDRGGNTIYF. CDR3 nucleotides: TGCAGCGTTGAAACTGACAGGGGCGGAAACACCATATATTTT.